The entry below gives a single TCR beta chain sequence along with its context. No antigen is known for it. Other DNA sequences in this sample translate to the same CDR3. The J segment lost 0 bases and the V segment lost 3 bases, leaving 10 bases of the junction unmatched. CDR3 length equals 17 residues. Germline CDR1 and CDR2: SGHRS and YFSETQ. The sample belongs to a study of T cells in narcolepsy. For the study at large: Donors had narcolepsy type 1 or type 2, or were healthy controls.

Study-wide results and limits: HCRT-specific and TRIB2-specific autoreactive clonotypes appeared among same-patient CSF and blood CD4+ clonotypes. Blood of same and different patients, but not healthy controls, reportedly held recurring autoreactive clonotypes. No autoreactive T cell clone sequences appeared in some memory CD4+ repertoires.

Sequencing used immunoSEQ multiplex PCR; TCRdb keeps in-frame clones, though not all of them. The data show around 31,000 clones, with around four fifths seen just once and nearly 2.5% held by the top ten. This clonotype originated in a human donor with narcolepsy. The genes are TRBV5-1 and TRBJ2-5; 8 bases agree with TRBD1. Sequencing was performed on CD45RA- memory CD4+ T cells from PBMCs. CDR3 sequence reads: CASSSGRRQGHQETQYF. The DNA of the CDR3 is TGCGCCAGCAGCTCAGGCAGAAGACAGGGGCACCAAGAGACCCAGTACTTC.